This entry lists 30 T cell receptor beta chains sequenced from one sample in a study of T cells in Graves' hyperthyroidism and ophthalmopathy. Authors of the study amplified TCR beta CDR3 regions from RNA transcripts. In the first-round RT-PCR of the TCR CDR3, the HTBI primer set was used. In TCRdb, the multiplex PCR reads were re-called with MiXCR into one record per CDR3 protein. The table includes about 500,000 distinct CDR3 sequences, approximately 49% detected once. The source material was peripheral blood or thyroid tissue (not recorded which). These receptor sequences come from an adult woman with Graves' disease, either hyperthyroidism or ophthalmopathy (not recorded which).

This clonotype was counted at least ten times. The chain is built from TRBV5-1 and TRBJ1-1, with 7 bases aligning to TRBD1. With V trimmed by 1 base and J by 1 base, 4 bases remained unmatched. In germline, CDR1 is SGHRS, CDR2 YFSETQ. The CDR3 runs 15 residues. The CDR3 nucleotides are TGCGCCAGCAGCTTGAAATCAGGGGGGAACACTGAAGCTTTCTTT. Translated, it gives CASSLKSGGNTEAFF.

This chain links TRBV20-1 with TRBJ1-5; 9 bases are shared with TRBD1. V lost 3 bases and J lost 7; bases outside the gene matches: 4. Germline CDR1 and CDR2: DFQATT and SNEGSKA (reference sequence). The CDR3 is 13 amino acids. This CDR3 is CSARRTGEQPQHF. The CDR3, as DNA: TGCAGTGCTAGGAGGACAGGGGAGCAGCCCCAGCATTTT.

The chain has TRBV10-3 and TRBJ2-2, with 11 bases fitting TRBD2. CDR1 is ENHRY and CDR2 is SYGVKD in the germline V gene. Trimming removed 3 bases from V and 2 bases from J; junction bases left unmatched: 8. The CDR3 runs 18 residues. CDR3 coding DNA: TGTGCCATCAGTGAACGACTAGCGGGGACTGGAAACACCGGGGAGCTGTTTTTT. Its translation is CAISERLAGTGNTGELFF.

This clonotype was seen many times. J is TRBJ1-1 and V is TRBV18; the D is unclear. V was shortened by 8 bases and J by 1 base, with 11 bases between the two germline ends. CDR1 KGHSH and CDR2 LQKENI come from the germline V gene. This CDR3 spans 13 amino acids. CDR3 protein: CASSPQRNTEAFF. In nucleotides, the CDR3 is TGTGCCAGCAGCCCACAAAGGAACACTGAAGCTTTCTTT. Full variable domain (rest looked up from reference TRBV18 and TRBJ1-1): NAGVMQNPRHLVRRRGQEARLRCSPMKGHSHVYWYRQLPEEGLKFMVYLQKENIIDESGMPKERFSAEFPKEGPSILRIQQVVRGDSAAYFCASSPQRNTEAFFGQGTRLTVV.

A word on this clonotype: A single base separates this from a much larger clone, so it may be a read error. The chain has TRBV13 and TRBJ1-5; D is possibly TRBD1 (5 bases). Germline CDR1 and CDR2: PRHDT and FYEKMQ (reference sequence). The CDR3 covers 14 residues. Trimming cost V 8 bases and J 6 bases, with 17 bases left between them. CDR3 nucleotide sequence: TGTGCCAGCGGCGGTGTCGGGGCTAGTCAGCCCCAGCATTTT. It codes for CASGGVGASQPQHF.

The table lists this clonotype with many counts. The CDR3 bases are TGCGCCAGCAGCCTAGAGCGGGAGGGTCAAGAGACCCAGTACTTC. This codes for CASSLEREGQETQYF. The chain is built from TRBV5-1 and TRBJ2-5; the match to TRBD2 covers 10 bases. V gave up 4 bases and J gave up 2 bases; unmatched junction bases: 5. Germline assignment: CDR1 SGHRS and CDR2 YFSETQ. The CDR3 runs 15 residues.

A remark on this clonotype: A read error may explain this, as a much larger clone is one base away. The chain couples TRBV7-9 to TRBJ2-7, with 11 bases identical to TRBD2. The CDR3 contains 18 residues. Germline values: CDR1 SEHNR, CDR2 FQNEAQ (reference sequence). V shed 1 base, J shed 4 bases, and the junction held 12 bases outside the gene matches. The chain's CDR3 is CASSLDGGTSGSQYEQYF. The CDR3 DNA reads TGTGCCAGCAGCTTAGATGGGGGTACTAGCGGGAGTCAGTACGAGCAGTACTTC.

In this sample, this clonotype turned up many times. The chain combines TRBV10-3 with TRBJ1-5; possibly TRBD1 for D (6 bases). The CDR3 covers 14 residues. Looked up from germline, CDR1 is ENHRY and CDR2 is SYGVKD. Trimming removed 5 bases from V and 4 bases from J, with 12 bases in between. CDR3 residues: CAISKGGLNQPQHF. For the CDR3, the DNA is TGTGCCATCAGTAAAGGGGGTTTAAATCAGCCCCAGCATTTT.

This clonotype has at least ten counts. This chain connects TRBV7-2 to TRBJ2-2; a possible D gene is TRBD1 (5 bases). This CDR3 region has 16 residues. Trimming stripped 1 base from V and 1 base from J, with 10 bases between. CDR1 and CDR2 (germline): SGHTA, FQGNSA. CDR3 region: CASSLGVGQNTGELFF. The CDR3 DNA is TGTGCCAGCAGCTTAGGGGTGGGGCAGAACACCGGGGAGCTGTTTTTT.

A few counts support this clonotype. The chain has TRBV29-1 and TRBJ2-5, with 12 bases lining up with TRBD2. CDR1 is SQVTM, CDR2 ANQGSEA, per germline. The CDR3 has 14 residues. The junction had 8 bases not matched to a gene; V was cut back by 7 bases and J by 5 bases. CDR3 sequence: CSATLAGGVETQYF. In nucleotides, the CDR3 is TGCAGCGCTACACTAGCGGGGGGTGTCGAGACCCAGTACTTC.

The chain couples TRBV20-1 to TRBJ1-2, with a possible D match to TRBD1 (6 bases). The CDR3 runs to 15 residues. Germline CDR1 DFQATT, CDR2 SNEGSKA (reference sequence). The V gene lost 3 bases and the J gene lost 5 bases, with 19 bases spanning the gap. The CDR3: CSASADGGALYGYTF. CDR3 in DNA: TGCAGTGCTAGCGCGGACGGGGGGGCGCTTTATGGCTACACCTTC.

The chain couples TRBV7-2 to TRBJ2-5; 7 positions match TRBD1. The CDR3 consists of 14 residues. Germline CDR1 and CDR2: SGHTA and FQGNSA. The junction had 5 bases not matched to a gene; V was cut back by 2 bases and J by 5 bases. CDR3 nucleotide sequence: TGTGCCAGCAGCTTATTAGGGGGCTGGGAGACCCAGTACTTC. Protein product: CASSLLGGWETQYF.

The V call is TRBV10-3, the J call TRBJ1-1; D uncertain. CDR1 and CDR2 (germline): ENHRY, SYGVKD. The CDR3 is 15 residues long. The V gene lost 7 bases and the J gene lost 4 bases, with 19 bases spanning the gap. In DNA form, the CDR3 reads TGTGCCATCAAGGCTAGCTACGGCGCTGGCACTGAAGCTTTCTTT. Its translation is CAIKASYGAGTEAFF.

The chain is built from TRBV19 and TRBJ1-5, with a weak D call TRBD1 (6 bases). This CDR3 spans 16 amino acids. V shed 8 bases and J shed 1 base, with 18 bases lying between them. The germline V gene encodes CDR1 LNHDA and CDR2 SQIVND (reference sequence). In DNA, the CDR3 is TGTGCCAGTGGAACTGAACAGGGTCGGAGCAATCAGCCCCAGCATTTT. The encoded protein is CASGTEQGRSNQPQHF. The whole variable domain, filled in from reference TRBV19 and TRBJ1-5, reads DGGITQSPKYLFRKEGQNVTLSCEQNLNHDAMYWYRQDPGQGLRLIYYSQIVNDFQKGDIAEGYSVSREKKESFPLTVTSAQKNPTAFYLCASGTEQGRSNQPQHFGDGTRLSIL.

As DNA, the CDR3 is TGTGCCTGGAGCCGGGAGGGCGGCACTGAAGCTTTCTTT. Translating gives CAWSREGGTEAFF. The V gene is TRBV30, the J gene TRBJ1-1, with D uncertain. The CDR3 runs to 13 residues. V was clipped by 3 bases and J by 4 bases, with 12 bases between them. In germline, CDR1 is GTSNPN, CDR2 SVGIG (reference sequence).

CDR3 sequence reads: CASSFLPRGQGSGANVLTF. The CDR3 bases are TGCGCCAGCAGCTTCCTCCCAAGAGGACAGGGGTCTGGGGCCAACGTCCTGACTTTC. V and J are TRBV5-1 and TRBJ2-6; TRBD1 matches 9 bases. V lost 2 bases to trimming and J lost 1 base; unmatched junction nucleotides: 10. Germline assignment: CDR1 SGHRS and CDR2 YFSETQ. This CDR3 spans 19 amino acids.

On this clonotype itself: A read error may account for a junction end that differs from germline. The V call is TRBV7-9, the J call TRBJ2-5, with 7 bases fitting TRBD1. CDR1 is SEHNR and CDR2 is FQNEAQ in the germline V gene (reference sequence). The CDR3 consists of 14 residues. The CDR3, as DNA: TGTACCAGCAGCCACCGGGACAGTCAAGAGACCCAGTACTTC. It codes for CTSSHRDSQETQYF. The entire variable domain, with the rest obtained from reference TRBV7-9 and TRBJ2-5, is as follows: DTGVSQNPRHKITKRGQNVTFRCDPISEHNRLYWYRQTLGQGPEFLTYFQNEAQLEKSRLLSDRFSAERPKGSFSTLEIQRTEQGDSAMYLCTSSHRDSQETQYFGPGTRLLVL.

This clonotype came up many times. The chain recombines TRBV29-1 with TRBJ1-1, with D hard to call. V gave up 4 bases and J gave up 4 bases, with 16 bases separating them. The CDR3 extends over 14 amino acids. The germline CDR1 and CDR2 sequences are SQVTM and ANQGSEA. Written as DNA, the CDR3 is TGCAGCGTTGTAAGTCTACACGTAGGCACTGAAGCTTTCTTT. Translation: CSVVSLHVGTEAFF.

The DNA of the CDR3 is TGTGCCAGCAGCCCAGCGACGGTGGGGGGCCGTGAGCAGTTCTTC. Translated, it gives CASSPATVGGREQFF. V is TRBV7-2 and J is TRBJ2-1; the D gene could be TRBD1 or TRBD2 (6 bases each). V lost 5 bases and J 9 bases, leaving 20 bases between the germline ends. This CDR3 has 15 amino acids. Germline V gene lookup returns CDR1 SGHTA and CDR2 FQGNSA.

This clonotype was observed a handful of times. This rearrangement joins TRBV7-9 to TRBJ2-7; D ambiguous. The V and J ends lost 1 base and 7 bases respectively, with 11 bases between them. Germline V gives CDR1 SEHNR, CDR2 FQNEAQ (reference sequence). This CDR3 contains 13 residues. The chain's CDR3 is CASSLVGPREQYF. The CDR3 bases are TGTGCCAGCAGCTTAGTAGGTCCGCGGGAGCAGTACTTC. The variable domain in full, with the rest retrieved from reference TRBV7-9 and TRBJ2-7, is DTGVSQNPRHKITKRGQNVTFRCDPISEHNRLYWYRQTLGQGPEFLTYFQNEAQLEKSRLLSDRFSAERPKGSFSTLEIQRTEQGDSAMYLCASSLVGPREQYFGPGTRLTVT.

This clonotype was detected many times. The chain is built from TRBV29-1 and TRBJ2-7; D is perhaps TRBD2 (6 bases). The V end lost 5 bases, the J end lost 7 bases, and 15 bases lay between the germline ends. The CDR3 has 12 amino acids. In germline, CDR1 is SQVTM, CDR2 ANQGSEA. This CDR3 is CSVTGGGREQYF. In DNA, the CDR3 is TGCAGCGTTACAGGAGGAGGGCGAGAGCAGTACTTC.

This clonotype was picked up many times. This chain joins TRBV10-3 and TRBJ2-6; the D is unclear. The V end lost 3 bases, the J end lost 4 bases, and 4 bases lay between the germline ends. This CDR3 contains 13 residues. Germline-derived CDR1 and CDR2 are ENHRY and SYGVKD. CDR3 sequence: CAISDVGANVLTF. DNA for the CDR3: TGTGCCATCAGTGACGTGGGGGCCAACGTCCTGACTTTC.

This clonotype was recorded a few times. The chain couples TRBV28 to TRBJ1-2; TRBD1 matches 9 bases. This CDR3 spans 15 amino acids. J lost 3 bases, V lost 6 bases, and 8 bases had no gene match. Germline V gene sequence: CDR1 MDHEN, CDR2 SYDVKM. The CDR3, as DNA: TGTGCCAGCAGCCACAGGGGGCTATCATACTATGGCTACACCTTC. Its protein is CASSHRGLSYYGYTF.

Turning to this clonotype: The junction shows a germline mismatch at one end, possibly a read error. The CDR3 here is CASSLNPGDTQYF. In DNA form, the CDR3 reads TGTGCTAGCAGCCTAAACCCGGGAGATACGCAGTATTTT. The V gene is TRBV7-7, the J gene TRBJ2-3; unclear D gene. Germline V gene data show CDR1 as SSHAT and CDR2 as FNYEAQ (reference sequence). The CDR3 contains 13 residues.

This clonotype has a count of ten or more. The chain combines TRBV7-9 with TRBJ2-6; D is unclear. The CDR3 spans 18 residues. Trimming removed 1 base at V and 1 base at J, with 14 bases between. Germline values: CDR1 SEHNR, CDR2 FQNEAQ (reference sequence). CDR3 in DNA: TGTGCCAGCAGCTTAGACGTAGGCAGAGGATCTGGGGCCAACGTCCTGACTTTC. Translating it yields CASSLDVGRGSGANVLTF.

The J gene is TRBJ2-5, the V gene TRBV20-1; D remains ambiguous. V gave up 1 base and J gave up 5 bases, with 8 bases separating them. This CDR3 spans 12 amino acids. Germline V gene sequence: CDR1 DFQATT, CDR2 SNEGSKA (reference sequence). CDR3 region: CSARATGETQYF. CDR3 DNA: TGCAGTGCTAGAGCCACCGGCGAGACCCAGTACTTC.

V usage is TRBV29-1 and J usage is TRBJ1-1, with 7 bases that match TRBD1. V shed 8 bases, J shed 4 bases, and the junction held 10 bases outside the gene matches. Germline values: CDR1 SQVTM, CDR2 ANQGSEA. CDR3 size: 13 residues. CDR3 protein: CSLRGTAATEAFF. DNA of the CDR3: TGCAGCTTAAGGGGGACAGCCGCCACTGAAGCTTTCTTT.

This clonotype was seen many times. This rearrangement joins TRBV19 to TRBJ2-2; D gene unclear. Germline CDR1 and CDR2: LNHDA and SQIVND (reference sequence). This CDR3 spans 17 amino acids. The germline V and J ends were trimmed by 3 bases and 4 bases, with 18 bases remaining between them. The CDR3 sequence is CASSIPRTASSTGELFF. As DNA, the CDR3 is TGTGCCAGTAGTATCCCACGGACGGCCAGTAGCACCGGGGAGCTGTTTTTT.

This clonotype was seen only a few times. This may stem from a read error, because a much larger clone lies one nucleotide away. This rearrangement joins TRBV4-1 to TRBJ1-5, with D unresolved. The CDR3 runs to 12 residues. The germline V and J ends were trimmed by 3 bases and 1 base, with 1 base remaining between them. From germline, CDR1 is MGHRA and CDR2 YSYEKL. This CDR3 is CASSQSNQPQHF. CDR3 DNA: TGCGCCAGCAGCCAGAGCAATCAGCCCCAGCATTTT.

The chain links TRBV10-2 to TRBJ2-5, with TRBD1 matching 11 bases. CDR3 length: 16 amino acids. Germline V gives CDR1 WSHSY, CDR2 SAAADI. The V segment lost 8 bases and the J segment 1 base; nucleotides outside the gene matches: 9. The DNA of the CDR3 is TGCGCCAGCTGCAACCGGGACAGGGGGGTCCAAGAGACCCAGTACTTC. It is translated as CASCNRDRGVQETQYF.